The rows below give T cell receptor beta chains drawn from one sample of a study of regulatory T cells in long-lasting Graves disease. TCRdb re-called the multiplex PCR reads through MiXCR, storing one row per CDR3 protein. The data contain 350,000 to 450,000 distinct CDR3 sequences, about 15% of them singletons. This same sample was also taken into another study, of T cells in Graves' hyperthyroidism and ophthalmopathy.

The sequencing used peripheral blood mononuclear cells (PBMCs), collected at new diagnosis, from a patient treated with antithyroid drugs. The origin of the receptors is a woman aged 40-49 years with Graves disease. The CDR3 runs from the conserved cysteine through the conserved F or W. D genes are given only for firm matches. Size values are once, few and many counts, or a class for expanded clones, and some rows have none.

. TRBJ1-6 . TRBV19 CASSIFSRVGLPYNSPLHF TGTGCCAGTAGTATCTTCTCCCGGGTCGGATTGCCCTATAATTCACCCCTCCACTTT
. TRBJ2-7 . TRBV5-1 CASGRGDAYEQYF TGCGCCAGCGGAAGGGGGGACGCCTACGAGCAGTACTTC
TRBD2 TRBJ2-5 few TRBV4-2 CANSRGTSGQETQYF TGTGCCAACAGCCGCGGGACTAGCGGCCAAGAGACCCAGTACTTC
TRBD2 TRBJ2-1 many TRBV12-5 CASGLVTLGLAGADSSYNEQFF TGTGCTAGTGGTTTGGTAACCCTAGGACTAGCGGGAGCCGATAGCTCCTACAATGAGCAGTTCTTC
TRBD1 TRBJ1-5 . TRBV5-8 CASSAGQLYSNQPQHF TGTGCCAGCAGCGCGGGACAGTTATATAGCAATCAGCCCCAGCATTTT
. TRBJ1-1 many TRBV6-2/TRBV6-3 CASSYPTPRAFF TGTGCCAGCAGTTACCCTACACCGAGGGCTTTCTTT
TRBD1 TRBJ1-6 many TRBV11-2 CASSPGGQGFSPLHF TGTGCCAGCAGCCCGGGGGGACAGGGGTTTTCACCCCTCCACTTT
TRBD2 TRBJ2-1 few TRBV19 CASSITLAATNEQFF TGTGCCAGTAGTATAACGCTAGCGGCAACCAATGAGCAGTTCTTC
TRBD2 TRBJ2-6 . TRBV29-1 CSVAGGGSGANVLTF TGCAGCGTTGCGGGGGGGGGTTCTGGGGCCAACGTCCTGACTTTC
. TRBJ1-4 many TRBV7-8 CASSSHGGRPNEKLFF TGTGCCAGCAGCTCCCATGGGGGGCGCCCTAATGAAAAACTGTTTTTT
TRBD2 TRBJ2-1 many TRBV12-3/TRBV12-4 CASSLNVLAGEQFF TGTGCCAGCAGTTTAAACGTGCTAGCGGGAGAGCAGTTCTTC
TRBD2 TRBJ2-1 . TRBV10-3 CAITKGLVGDEQFF TGTGCCATCACCAAAGGACTAGTTGGAGATGAGCAGTTCTTC
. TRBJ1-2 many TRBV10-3 CAISERRSSPGDYGYTF TGTGCCATCAGTGAGCGGCGGTCTTCCCCAGGAGACTATGGCTACACCTTC
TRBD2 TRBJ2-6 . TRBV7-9 CASSGRTSGNISGANVLTF TGTGCCAGCAGCGGGAGGACTAGCGGGAATATCTCTGGGGCCAACGTCCTGACTTTC